The 29 T cell receptor beta chains in this list originate from one sample, sequenced in a study of response to subunit inactivated influenza vaccine. TCRdb passed the RT-PCR reads through MiXCR, listing each CDR3 protein once. The sample contains roughly 500,000 distinct CDR3 sequences, more than 15% of which appear only once. Source: CD4+ T cells sorted from PBMCs, taken 23 to 25 months after vaccination. All receptors derive from a man between 45 and 75 years old who received an inactivated influenza vaccine.

This clonotype was detected only a few times. The chain combines TRBV5-1 with TRBJ2-7, with TRBD2 as a possible D gene (7 bases). The CDR3 contains 14 residues. Trimming took 1 base from V and 5 from J, leaving 13 bases between them. Germline V lookup: CDR1 SGHRS, CDR2 YFSETQ. The CDR3 here is CASSLRGAQNEQYF. The CDR3 DNA follows: TGCGCCAGCAGCTTGCGGGGGGCGCAAAACGAGCAGTACTTC.

At least ten counts were recorded for this clonotype. The chain recombines TRBV5-1 with TRBJ2-3; 9 bases fit TRBD1. The CDR3 is 15 residues long. Germline V lookup: CDR1 SGHRS, CDR2 YFSETQ. The ends lost 4 bases at V and 1 base at J; junction bases unmatched: 4. The CDR3 DNA reads as TGCGCCAGCAGCCTCCGGGACAGGGGCACAGATACGCAGTATTTT. It yields the protein CASSLRDRGTDTQYF.

A remark on this clonotype: The junction and the germline gene differ at one end; a read error may be behind it. Here the CDR3 reads CASTNLAGGTQFF. CDR3 DNA sequence: TGTGCCAGCACCAACCTAGCGGGGGGGACCCAATTTTTT. The V and J genes are TRBV27 and TRBJ2-3; 12 bases are shared with TRBD2. Germline loops: CDR1 MNHEY, CDR2 SMNVEV (reference sequence). The CDR3 is made up of 13 amino acids.

This clonotype occurred a few times. The rearrangement links TRBV20-1 to TRBJ1-5; D is unresolved. CDR1 and CDR2 (germline): DFQATT, SNEGSKA (reference sequence). The CDR3 runs 14 residues. V was clipped by 0 bases and J by 1 base, with 7 bases between them. CDR3 DNA sequence: TGCAGTGCTAGAGATTCCAGAAGCAATCAGCCCCAGCATTTT. This gives the protein CSARDSRSNQPQHF.

The V gene is TRBV3-1, the J gene TRBJ2-3; D call uncertain. Trimming cost V 1 base and J 4 bases, with 18 bases left between them. CDR1 and CDR2 from the germline V gene are LGHDT and YNNKEL (reference sequence). This CDR3 is built from 17 residues. CDR3 sequence (DNA): TGTGCCAGCAGCCAAGTCCGGACCACAGCGATTCCAGATACGCAGTATTTT. This gives the protein CASSQVRTTAIPDTQYF.

This chain links TRBV5-1 with TRBJ2-7, with 7 nucleotides matching TRBD1. There are 14 residues in the CDR3. CDR1 and CDR2 (germline): SGHRS, YFSETQ. With V trimmed by 4 bases and J by 1 base, 5 bases remained unmatched. CDR3 amino acids: CASSGNRGSYEQYF. The CDR3 DNA reads as TGCGCCAGCAGCGGAAACAGGGGATCCTACGAGCAGTACTTC.

This clonotype has only a few counts. The chain is built from TRBV12-3 or TRBV12-4 and TRBJ2-7, with D tentatively TRBD2 (5 bases). Between the trimmed V and J ends, which lost 2 bases and 0 bases, there was a span of 11 bases. The CDR3 sequence is 15 residues long. The CDR3 sequence is CASSLIVGISYEQYF. In DNA form, the CDR3 reads TGTGCCAGCAGTTTAATCGTCGGGATCTCCTACGAGCAGTACTTC.

The CDR3, as DNA: TGTGCCATCAGTGACAGTTTCGGCACTGAAGCTTTCTTT. Its translation: CAISDSFGTEAFF. This chain connects TRBV10-3 to TRBJ1-1; D is uncertain. CDR3 length: 13 residues. V was clipped by 3 bases and J by 4 bases, with 9 bases between them. Germline assignment: CDR1 ENHRY and CDR2 SYGVKD.

This clonotype showed up just a few times. The chain has TRBV4-1 and TRBJ2-5, with a tentative D call TRBD1 (6 bases). Between the trimmed V and J ends, which lost 1 base and 4 bases, there was a span of 13 bases. Per germline, CDR1 MGHRA and CDR2 YSYEKL. This CDR3 comprises 15 residues. The CDR3 sequence: CASSQASRGGETQYF. In DNA form, the CDR3 reads TGCGCCAGCAGCCAAGCCAGCAGGGGCGGAGAGACCCAGTACTTC.

V is TRBV18 and J is TRBJ2-7; no definite D call. The CDR3 has 18 amino acids. Trimming cost V 0 bases and J 3 bases, with 21 bases left between them. Germline CDR1 KGHSH, CDR2 LQKENI. CDR3 in DNA: TGTGCCAGCTCACCACCGACTGACGACCGGATTAGCTTCTACGAGCAGTACTTC. Its protein product is CASSPPTDDRISFYEQYF.

This clonotype was counted ten times or more. The chain recombines TRBV4-2 with TRBJ2-2; D call uncertain. Deletions cut 0 bases from V and 7 bases from J, with 9 bases between. The CDR3 totals 14 residues. Germline CDR1 LGHNA, CDR2 YNFKEQ. The CDR3 nucleotides are TGTGCCAGCAGCCAAGATCATCCGAACGGGGAGCTGTTTTTT. This encodes CASSQDHPNGELFF.

The chain uses TRBV24-1 and TRBJ2-1; 15 bases line up with TRBD2. CDR1 and CDR2 (germline): KGHDR, SFDVKD. The CDR3 is made up of 17 amino acids. Trimming cost V 2 bases and J 6 bases; bases outside gene matches: 4. CDR3 nucleotides: TGTGCCACCAGTGATTCGGGGGGACTAGCGGGAGGCAATGAGCAGTTCTTC. It encodes CATSDSGGLAGGNEQFF.

The gene calls are TRBV7-2 and TRBJ1-1, with D possibly TRBD1 on 6 matching bases. Trimming shortened V by 5 bases and J by 7 bases, and 14 bases separated the two germline ends. The germline CDR1 and CDR2 sequences are SGHTA and FQGNSA. This CDR3 is 13 amino acids long. The chain's CDR3 is CASSTQGSGEAFF. The CDR3 region has the DNA TGTGCCAGCAGCACACAGGGTAGTGGTGAAGCTTTCTTT. The variable domain in full, with the rest retrieved from reference TRBV7-2 and TRBJ1-1, is GAGVSQSPSNKVTEKGKDVELRCDPISGHTALYWYRQSLGQGLEFLIYFQGNSAPDKSGLPSDRFSAERTGGSVSTLTIQRTQQEDSAVYLCASSTQGSGEAFFGQGTRLTVV.

Here the CDR3 reads CSARELQGSGNTIYF. CDR3 nucleotide sequence: TGCAGTGCTAGAGAATTACAGGGCTCTGGAAACACCATATATTTT. The rearrangement joins TRBV20-1 to TRBJ1-3, with D possibly being TRBD1 (6 bases). Germline V gives CDR1 DFQATT, CDR2 SNEGSKA (reference sequence). Trimming took off 0 bases at V and 0 bases at J, with 9 bases between the two ends. The CDR3 has 15 residues.

This clonotype was seen ten or more times. The genes are TRBV18 and TRBJ2-3, with a possible D match to TRBD2 (6 bases). Germline V gene sequence: CDR1 KGHSH, CDR2 LQKENI. Trimming left V 3 bases short and J 4 bases short, with 14 bases between. This CDR3 contains 15 residues. The CDR3 bases are TGTGCCAGCTCACCCGGCCGGGGGAGGTCAGATACGCAGTATTTT. This codes for CASSPGRGRSDTQYF.

There are many counts of this clonotype. The rearrangement uses TRBV7-7 and TRBJ2-5, with D uncertain. Germline V gene data show CDR1 as SSHAT and CDR2 as FNYEAQ (reference sequence). The V gene lost 2 bases and the J gene lost 5 bases, with 15 bases spanning the gap. The CDR3 length is 15 residues. The CDR3 DNA reads TGTGCCAGCAGCTTATCTGTGACCCAAAGGGAGACCCAGTACTTC. Its protein is CASSLSVTQRETQYF. Full variable domain (missing parts from reference TRBV7-7 and TRBJ2-5): GAGVSQSPRYKVTKRGQDVTLRCDPISSHATLYWYQQALGQGPEFLTYFNYEAQPDKSGLPSDRFSAERPEGSISTLTIQRTEQRDSAMYRCASSLSVTQRETQYFGPGTRLLVL.

CDR3 coding DNA: TGCGCCAGCAGACTTATATACGGTCTCAATGAGCAGTTCTTC. Its protein is CASRLIYGLNEQFF. The rearrangement links TRBV5-1 to TRBJ2-1; D not certain. In germline, CDR1 is SGHRS, CDR2 YFSETQ. Trimming removed 5 bases at V and 6 bases at J, with 15 bases between. The CDR3 runs to 14 residues.

Points on this clonotype: With a much larger clone just one base away, this may be a read error. The V gene is TRBV25-1, the J gene TRBJ1-2; TRBD1 matches 8 bases. J gave up 3 bases and V 6 bases, and 3 bases lay outside the gene matches. Germline V gene sequence: CDR1 MGHDK, CDR2 SYGVNS. The CDR3 has 13 amino acids. For the CDR3, the DNA is TGTGCCAGCAGACCGACAGGGGACTATGGCTACACCTTC. Protein: CASRPTGDYGYTF.

This chain connects TRBV5-6 to TRBJ2-1; TRBD2 agrees at 7 bases. V dropped 0 bases and J dropped 2; count of bases not matched to a gene: 5. This CDR3 contains 16 residues. Germline V gene data show CDR1 as SGHDT and CDR2 as YYEEEE. This CDR3 is CASSLVRETTYNEQFF. The DNA for the CDR3 is TGTGCCAGCAGCTTGGTGCGGGAGACAACCTACAATGAGCAGTTCTTC.

This clonotype was counted only a few times. The CDR3 is CASSLSPAPEAFF. DNA for the CDR3: TGTGCCAGCAGTTTATCCCCGGCGCCTGAAGCTTTCTTT. The rearrangement links TRBV12-3 or TRBV12-4 to TRBJ1-1, with no clear D. V was pared by 2 bases and J by 6 bases, with 10 bases between. The CDR3 consists of 13 residues.

The V and J genes are TRBV5-6 and TRBJ2-5, with 7 bases that match TRBD2. This CDR3 has 12 residues. Looked up from germline, CDR1 is SGHDT and CDR2 is YYEEEE. V dropped 4 bases and J dropped 4; count of bases not matched to a gene: 1. CDR3 loop: CASSGGGETQYF. CDR3 bases: TGTGCCAGCAGCGGGGGGGGAGAGACCCAGTACTTC.

This chain uses TRBV15 with TRBJ2-3; D uncertain. Germline V CDR1 and CDR2: LNHNV, YYDKDF (reference sequence). This CDR3 region has 14 residues. V lost 1 base and J lost 5, with 10 bases in between. This CDR3 is CATSRAADGDTQYF. The CDR3 bases are TGTGCCACCAGCAGAGCCGCCGATGGAGATACGCAGTATTTT.

V usage is TRBV14 and J usage is TRBJ1-2; D is undetermined. CDR1 and CDR2 from the germline V gene are SGHDN and FVKESK. The CDR3 spans 13 residues. Deletions cut 1 base from V and 8 bases from J, with 11 bases between. The CDR3 region has the DNA TGTGCCAGCAGCCAAGTCACCCTAGGGGGCTACACCTTC. Translating gives CASSQVTLGGYTF.

This clonotype was seen a few times. V gene TRBV3-1 combines with J gene TRBJ1-6; possible D gene TRBD1, 5 bases. V was pared by 1 base and J by 9 bases, with 10 bases between. Germline CDR1 reads LGHDT; CDR2 reads YNNKEL (reference sequence). The CDR3 is made up of 14 amino acids. The CDR3 nucleotides read TGTGCCAGCAGCCAAGGACAAAGGGGTTCACCCCTCCACTTT. Residues: CASSQGQRGSPLHF.

V and J are TRBV3-1 and TRBJ2-7; D assignment may be TRBD1 or TRBD2 (5 bases each). The ends were cut back, 1 base at V and 7 bases at J, with 26 bases in the middle. The CDR3 is 18 amino acids. Germline values: CDR1 LGHDT, CDR2 YNNKEL (reference sequence). CDR3 DNA sequence: TGTGCCAGCAGCCAAGTTTTTAGCCCCGGGACCTACCTTTTTGAGCAGTACTTC. Translating gives CASSQVFSPGTYLFEQYF.

Written as DNA, the CDR3 is TGTGCCAGCAGACCGACGACAGGGAGAAATGGCTACACCTTC. Its translation: CASRPTTGRNGYTF. The rearrangement joins TRBV6-2 or TRBV6-3 to TRBJ1-2, with 7 bases lining up with TRBD1. V lost 6 bases to trimming and J lost 6 bases; unmatched junction nucleotides: 10. CDR3 length equals 14 residues. Germline V CDR1 and CDR2: MNHEY, SVGEGT.

The chain couples TRBV5-1 to TRBJ2-5; 9 positions match TRBD2. CDR3 length: 15 amino acids. The V gene's germline CDR1 is SGHRS and CDR2 YFSETQ. V lost 4 bases and J lost 2; bases outside the gene matches: 6. CDR3 nucleotide sequence: TGCGCCAGCAGCCCGGGACTAGCAGCTCAAGAGACCCAGTACTTC. Protein sequence: CASSPGLAAQETQYF.

This clonotype was counted a few times. The J gene is TRBJ2-2, the V gene TRBV20-1; 9 positions agree with TRBD2. V dropped 0 bases and J dropped 0; count of bases not matched to a gene: 5. The V gene's germline CDR1 is DFQATT and CDR2 SNEGSKA (reference sequence). This CDR3 has 17 residues. The CDR3 loop reads CSARDRLAGPNTGELFF. DNA of the CDR3: TGCAGTGCTAGAGATCGGCTAGCGGGACCGAACACCGGGGAGCTGTTTTTT.

The sample holds a few counts of this clonotype. The chain combines TRBV7-3 with TRBJ1-1, with D hard to call. Per germline, CDR1 SGHTA and CDR2 FQGTGA. The CDR3 contains 13 residues. Trimming left V 5 bases short and J 1 base short, with 8 bases between. The CDR3 bases are TGTGCCAGCAGCCTCCACCCGAACACTGAAGCTTTCTTT. This translates into CASSLHPNTEAFF.